This paragraph reports one T cell receptor beta chain. Its matching antigen is unknown. Naive CD8 cells lacked CD45RO, underwent positive selection for CCR7 and left out terminally differentiated effector memory CD45RA+ cells. Data came from immunoSEQ multiplex PCR; TCRdb stores just in-frame clones and leaves some out. The sample consists of about 2 million clones, about 95% of them appearing once. The data derive from a study of shared clonotypes between healthy human individuals. Overall study: The cohort had a couple of women and three men, ages 18 to 49.

CDR1 is MGHRA and CDR2 is YSYEKL in the germline V gene. The V end lost 2 bases, the J end lost 0 bases, and 12 bases lay between the germline ends. The CDR3 is 16 residues long. Study-level results: The study drew on few donors, limiting represented genetic and exposure-history diversity. When compared with the clonotypes that were shared by all four sorted-subset donors, the non-shared clonotypes turned out to have lower generation probabilities.

The material sequenced was naive CD8+ T cells sorted from blood. The rearrangement joins TRBV4-1 to TRBJ2-3, with D perhaps TRBD1 or TRBD2 (5 bases each). This TCR was sampled from a man younger than 30 in good health. DNA of the CDR3: TGCGCCAGCAGCCAATATCAGGGACCTAGCACAGATACGCAGTATTTT. Amino acid sequence: CASSQYQGPSTDTQYF.